Below, one T cell receptor (beta chain) is given with its context. Its matching antigen is unknown. This sample was taken from a study of human thymus T cells. Findings of the study overall: Apparent skewing of V and J gene usage characterized both thymic and blood repertoires.

Germline V gene lookup returns CDR1 LNHDA and CDR2 SQIVND (reference sequence). This CDR3 is 18 amino acids long. Trimming left V 5 bases short and J 0 bases short, with 20 bases between. During corrective heart surgery, resections were taken, and the thymus tissue came from them. Produced via immunoSEQ multiplex PCR; TCRdb's table is partial and in-frame only. The sample shows around 120,000 clones, around 94% of them seen only once. V usage is TRBV19 and J usage is TRBJ1-3; D is possibly TRBD1 (6 bases). Sample: thymus tissue. This TCR was sampled from a boy under two years old with a congenital heart defect but otherwise immunologically healthy. The CDR3 protein is CASSPEGDTFHSGNTIYF. In DNA form, the CDR3 reads TGTGCCAGTAGTCCCGAGGGGGACACCTTTCACTCTGGAAACACCATATATTTT.